The entry below gives a single T cell receptor beta chain sequence along with its context. In the source study's methods: Estimated nucleated cell counts came from reference gene primer amplification. Sequenced by immunoSEQ multiplex PCR; TCRdb stores in-frame clones only, minus some. V and J calls and clone size follow that table, whereas D and trimming were derived from the DNA. The table records some 270,000 clones, around 89% of them present only once. The sample is drawn from a study of blood T cell repertoires in COVID-19. The wider study: Spain, Italy and the United States supplied samples that represented acute and convalescent COVID-19. Nucleic acid was either cDNA or gDNA, and it came from T cells, B-cell-depleted T cells, or PBMCs.

J lost 1 base, V lost 4 bases, and 7 bases had no gene match. The V gene's germline CDR1 is SGHDT and CDR2 YYEEEE. There are 16 residues in the CDR3. Sequenced input: peripheral blood. This TCR was sampled from a young man with acute or convalescent COVID-19. The genes are TRBV5-6 and TRBJ1-5; TRBD1 aligns across 8 bases. CDR3 loop: CASSPMTGASNQPQHF. CDR3 nucleotide sequence: TGTGCCAGCAGCCCCATGACAGGGGCCAGCAATCAGCCCCAGCATTTT.